This TCR beta chain was recovered during a study of shared clonotypes between healthy human individuals. V gave up 5 bases and J gave up 7 bases, with 18 bases separating them. There are 14 residues in the CDR3. Germline V lookup: CDR1 SGHTA, CDR2 FQGNSA. General study findings and limits: Clonotypes shared by all four sorted-subset donors had higher generation probabilities than non-shared clonotypes. Blood was the sole source, and tissue repertoires probably differ.

The repertoire was sequenced with immunoSEQ multiplex PCR; TCRdb's copy has only in-frame clones and lacks some. The table lists about 2.5 million clones, around 92% of them singletons, with more than 0.35% in the top ten. Researchers partitioned CD4+ cells into CD45RA+ naive and CD45RA-negative memory subsets. On this clone itself: No antigen is known for it.

Sequenced sample: naive CD4+ T cells from PBMCs. As to subset: CD45RA+ positively selected. The TCR was taken from a man between 18 and 35 years old in good health. Some clones in this sample may be carry-over from other donors' samples. V usage is TRBV7-2 and J usage is TRBJ2-7; D possibly corresponds to TRBD1 (5 bases). The CDR3 DNA is TGTGCCAGCAGCCTAAGCAGGGCCCTCGGGGAGCAGTACTTC. This sequence encodes CASSLSRALGEQYF.